The 8 T cell receptor beta chains presented below share a single source sample, sequenced in a study of T cells after posttransplantation cyclophosphamide. Clones were sequenced by immunoSEQ multiplex PCR, and TCRdb holds only the in-frame ones, with some missing. The sample contains some 40,000 clones, none of them singletons. What was sequenced was PBMCs. The receptors originated from a young man in good health and a related stem cell transplant donor.

This clone was observed a few times. The J gene is TRBJ1-4, the V gene TRBV28; D uncertain. The V end was cut by 2 bases, the J end by 6 bases, with 7 bases between. Germline CDR1 and CDR2: MDHEN and SYDVKM. The CDR3 covers 13 residues. CDR3 region: CASSLRQDEKLFF. The DNA of the CDR3 is TGTGCCAGCAGTTTACGGCAGGATGAAAAACTGTTTTTT.

This clone was found many times. The J gene is TRBJ1-5, the V gene TRBV5-5; D may be TRBD1 (5 bases). Germline V gene data show CDR1 as SGHKS and CDR2 as YYEKEE (reference sequence). This CDR3 comprises 16 residues. Trimming stripped 0 bases from V and 0 bases from J, with 10 bases between. The CDR3 coding sequence is TGTGCCAGCAGCTTGGGAGGGGCCCGTAGCAATCAGCCCCAGCATTTT. Translating gives CASSLGGARSNQPQHF.

This clone occurred many times. The chain carries TRBV18 and TRBJ2-5; TRBD2 agrees at 9 bases. V was pared by 3 bases and J by 5 bases, with 7 bases of the junction left unmatched. The CDR3 spans 15 residues. Germline V lookup: CDR1 KGHSH, CDR2 LQKENI. This chain's CDR3 is CASSPVRAGGETQYF. CDR3 DNA: TGTGCCAGCTCACCCGTGAGAGCGGGGGGCGAGACCCAGTACTTC. The full variable domain, completed using reference TRBV18 and TRBJ2-5, is NAGVMQNPRHLVRRRGQEARLRCSPMKGHSHVYWYRQLPEEGLKFMVYLQKENIIDESGMPKERFSAEFPKEGPSILRIQQVVRGDSAAYFCASSPVRAGGETQYFGPGTRLLVL.

This sequence joins TRBV15 and TRBJ2-5; TRBD2 matches 9 bases. This CDR3 contains 16 residues. Per the germline V gene, CDR1 is LNHNV and CDR2 is YYDKDF (reference sequence). Trimming removed 3 bases from V and 3 bases from J; junction bases left unmatched: 8. DNA of the CDR3: TGTGCCACCAGCAGGTCGTTTAGCGGGGGAGAAGAGACCCAGTACTTC. Amino acids: CATSRSFSGGEETQYF.

A few counts support this clone. The chain links TRBV27 to TRBJ2-7, with D maybe TRBD1 (6 bases). Per germline, CDR1 MNHEY and CDR2 SMNVEV (reference sequence). The CDR3 is 16 residues long. The V and J ends lost 2 bases and 1 base respectively, with 15 bases between them. The CDR3 is CASSLVTGQGSYEQYF. As DNA, the CDR3 is TGTGCCAGCAGTTTAGTCACCGGGCAGGGGTCCTACGAGCAGTACTTC.

This clone was detected ten times or more. The V and J genes are TRBV11-3 and TRBJ1-1; 8 positions match TRBD1. CDR1 is SGHNT, CDR2 YENEEA, per germline. The length of the CDR3 is 14 residues. Germline trimming cut 5 bases from V and 4 bases from J; bases unmatched to any gene: 6. The DNA of the CDR3 is TGTGCCAGCAGCCCAAACAGGGGGTCCACTGAAGCTTTCTTT. Amino acids: CASSPNRGSTEAFF.

V usage is TRBV7-3 and J usage is TRBJ1-1, with 8 bases identical to TRBD1. The V gene's germline CDR1 is SGHTA and CDR2 FQGTGA. The length of the CDR3 is 13 residues. V gave up 0 bases and J gave up 6 bases; unmatched junction bases: 0. CDR3 in amino acids: CASSLTTGAEAFF. CDR3 DNA: TGTGCCAGCAGCTTAACGACAGGGGCTGAAGCTTTCTTT.

This clone occurred many times. The CDR3 reads CSVPGGGRLNTEAFF. The DNA of the CDR3 is TGCAGCGTCCCCGGGGGGGGCAGATTGAACACTGAAGCTTTCTTT. The chain carries TRBV29-1 and TRBJ1-1; maybe TRBD1 (6 bases). V was shortened by 6 bases and J by 0 bases, with 17 bases between the two germline ends. This CDR3 spans 15 amino acids. The germline gives CDR1 SQVTM, CDR2 ANQGSEA.